The present T cell receptor (beta chain) was sequenced within a study of blood T cell repertoires in COVID-19 (TCRdb year 2020). Study-wide context: Samples from collaborators originated in the United States, Italy and Spain and spanned both the acute and convalescent phases of COVID-19. The repertoires were released in a freely available public database intended as a resource for research on the immune response to SARS-CoV-2. HLA class I and class II types, where available, came from metadata supplied by the sample provider rather than from assay-based typing. Samples came from the ongoing ImmuneRACE study (first 160 participants) plus 1,254 subjects from 6 global collaborators. The dataset comprised deeply sampled blood TCRbeta repertoires from subjects exposed to, actively infected with, or recovered from COVID-19. Nearly every sample came with metadata listing a de-identified subject ID, COVID-19 status, age in years and sex. The prospective study material was composed of cDNA or gDNA derived from T cells, B-cell-depleted T cells, or PBMCs. The full study reports these points: The quantity of clinical and demographic metadata differed by source and by participant and was supplied without curation.

The CDR3, cysteine through phenylalanine, is 14 amino acids long. CDR3 DNA only is kept here, 42 bases in frame from base 1. Trimming costs V 2 bases and J 5 bases, and their ends lie 12 bases apart. For CDR1 and CDR2, the germline V gene (reference sequence) lists WNHNN and SYGVQD. On this clone itself: Its target antigen remains unknown. No quality values exist for individual bases; no much larger clone is one base distant.

In Seattle, one collaborating source enrolled patients while the infection was active and tracked those patients longitudinally over the course of disease. Collaborating institutions collected whole blood in K2EDTA tubes following their own protocols. For TCRbeta analysis, collaborator samples were shipped as frozen whole blood, as isolated PBMCs, or as DNA extracted from either sample type. The immunoSEQ Assay, a bias-controlled multiplex PCR, was used to amplify TCRbeta CDR3 regions from genomic DNA. Per the source publication's procedure: The number of nucleated cells in each sample was estimated by amplification of reference gene primers within the assay. To quantify the absolute abundance of each unique TCRbeta CDR3 rearrangement, sequence reads were collapsed and filtered. For each sample, productive Simpson clonality was calculated as the square root of Simpson's diversity index over productive rearrangements. TCRdb retrieved this table from immuneACCESS and kept in-frame rearrangements only. Not all clones are present; in checked studies, unresolved V genes account for under half, and no reason is known for the remainder. The V and J calls and clone size come from that table; D and trimming were worked out from the DNA. The sample table contains 300,000 to 400,000 clones; only one count was recorded for about nine tenths of them. 2.9% of the sample is held by the ten biggest clonotypes.

This chain is built from TRBV10-1 and TRBJ2-5; the D gene is possibly TRBD1, with 6 bases matching. This receptor was obtained from a woman aged 25 to 45 with COVID-19, enrolled during active disease. The sequenced material came from peripheral blood. CDR3 loop: CASSETSRGETQYF. The sequence in DNA is TGCGCCAGCAGTGAGACGTCGAGGGGGGAGACCCAGTACTTC.